These T cell receptor beta chains were read from a single sample in a study of molecular identifiers for immune sequencing clone quantification. MiXCR was run by TCRdb on the PCR reads, yielding one entry per CDR3 protein. The table shows some 650,000 distinct CDR3 sequences, with nearly 20% occurring only once. Sample: naive CD8+ T cells from blood, with Jurkat cell RNA spiked in. Receptors originate from a human donor in good health. Some libraries in this study had Jurkat cell RNA spiked in. Both conserved end residues are part of each CDR3. A D gene is named only where the DNA matches it firmly. Some rows have no size entry. The others give once, few or many, or a class for an expanded clone.

D,size,J,V,CDR3,DNA
.,many,TRBJ2-3,TRBV28,CASSLPGVSDTQYF,TGTGCCAGCAGTTTACCAGGGGTTTCAGATACGCAGTATTTT
TRBD1,few,TRBJ1-1,TRBV30,CAWSASGTGPEAFF,TGTGCCTGGAGTGCTTCGGGGACAGGGCCCGAAGCTTTCTTT
.,many,TRBJ1-1,TRBV14,CASSLLSMATEAFF,TGTGCCAGCAGCCTATTGAGCATGGCCACTGAAGCTTTCTTT
TRBD2,.,TRBJ2-7,TRBV5-8,CASSFREGTISHEQYF,TGTGCCAGCAGCTTTAGGGAGGGAACAATTTCGCACGAGCAGTACTTC
.,many,TRBJ2-7,TRBV6-2/TRBV6-3,CASSYTPGTLSSYEQYF,TGTGCCAGCAGTTACACACCCGGGACCCTAAGCTCCTACGAGCAGTACTTC
.,.,TRBJ2-7,TRBV27,CASSSLLARAHEQYF,TGTGCCAGCAGTTCCCTTCTAGCGAGAGCCCACGAGCAGTACTTC
.,few,TRBJ1-1,TRBV11-2,CASSLQAVNTEAFF,TGTGCCAGCAGCTTGCAGGCAGTGAACACTGAAGCTTTCTTT
TRBD1,many,TRBJ1-2,TRBV9,CASSFTGTAVYGYTF,TGTGCCAGCAGCTTTACCGGGACAGCCGTATATGGCTACACCTTC
.,many,TRBJ1-6,TRBV27,CASSLIPDRYNSPLHF,TGTGCCAGCAGTTTGATCCCGGACAGATATAATTCACCCCTCCACTTT
TRBD1,many,TRBJ1-2,TRBV15,CATSREGTDYGYTF,TGTGCCACCAGCAGAGAGGGGACAGACTATGGCTACACCTTC
.,many,TRBJ2-7,TRBV7-2,CASSLGAGPFYEQYF,TGTGCCAGCAGCCTCGGGGCAGGGCCGTTCTACGAGCAGTACTTC
TRBD1,many,TRBJ2-5,TRBV7-2,CASSIGQGIETQYF,TGTGCCAGCAGCATCGGACAGGGGATTGAGACCCAGTACTTC
TRBD1,many,TRBJ1-2,TRBV5-4,CASSLGTGSTYGYTF,TGTGCCAGCAGCTTGGGGACAGGATCAACTTATGGCTACACCTTC